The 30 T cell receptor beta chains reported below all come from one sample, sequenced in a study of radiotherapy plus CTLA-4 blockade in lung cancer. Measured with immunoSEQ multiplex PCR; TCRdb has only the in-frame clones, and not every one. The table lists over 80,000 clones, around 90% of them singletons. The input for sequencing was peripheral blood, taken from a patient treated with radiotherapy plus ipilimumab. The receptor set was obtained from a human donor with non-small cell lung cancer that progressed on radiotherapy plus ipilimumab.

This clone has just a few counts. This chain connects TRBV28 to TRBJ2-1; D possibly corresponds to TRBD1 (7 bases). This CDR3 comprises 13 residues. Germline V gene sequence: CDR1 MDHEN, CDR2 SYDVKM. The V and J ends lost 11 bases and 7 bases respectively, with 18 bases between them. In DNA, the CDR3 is TGTGCCCTCGGGGGACAGATACCGAATGAGCAGTTCTTC. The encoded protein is CALGGQIPNEQFF.

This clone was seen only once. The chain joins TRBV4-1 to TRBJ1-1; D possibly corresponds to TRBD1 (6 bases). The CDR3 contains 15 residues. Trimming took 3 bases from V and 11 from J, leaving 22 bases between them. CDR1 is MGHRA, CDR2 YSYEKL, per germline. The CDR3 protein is CASSQEAGGPSGAFF. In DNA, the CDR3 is TGCGCCAGCAGCCAGGAAGCGGGGGGCCCAAGTGGGGCTTTCTTT.

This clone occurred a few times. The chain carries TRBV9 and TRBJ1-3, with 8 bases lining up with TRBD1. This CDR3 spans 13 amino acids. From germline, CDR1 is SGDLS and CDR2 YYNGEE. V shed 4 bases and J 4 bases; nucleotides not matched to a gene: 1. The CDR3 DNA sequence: TGTGCCAGCAGCACAGGGGGGGGAAACACCATATATTTT. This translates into CASSTGGGNTIYF.

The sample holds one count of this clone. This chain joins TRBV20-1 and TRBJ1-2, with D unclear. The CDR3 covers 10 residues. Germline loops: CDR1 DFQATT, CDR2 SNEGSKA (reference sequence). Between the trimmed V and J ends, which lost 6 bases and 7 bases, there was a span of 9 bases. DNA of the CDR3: TGCAGTGCCCCCTCAAGTGGCTACACCTTC. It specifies CSAPSSGYTF.

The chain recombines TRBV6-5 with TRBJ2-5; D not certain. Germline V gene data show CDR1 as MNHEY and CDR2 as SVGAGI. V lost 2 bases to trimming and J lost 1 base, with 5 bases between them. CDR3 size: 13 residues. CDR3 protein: CASSYGVQETQYF. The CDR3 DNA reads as TGTGCCAGCAGTTACGGAGTCCAAGAGACCCAGTACTTC.

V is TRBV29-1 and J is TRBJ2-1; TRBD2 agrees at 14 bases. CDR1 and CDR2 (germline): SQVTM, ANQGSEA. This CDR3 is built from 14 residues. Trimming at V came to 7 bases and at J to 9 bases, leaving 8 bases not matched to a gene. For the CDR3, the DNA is TGCAGCGCCACGACTAGCGGGGGGGATGGTGAGCAGTTCTTC. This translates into CSATTSGGDGEQFF.

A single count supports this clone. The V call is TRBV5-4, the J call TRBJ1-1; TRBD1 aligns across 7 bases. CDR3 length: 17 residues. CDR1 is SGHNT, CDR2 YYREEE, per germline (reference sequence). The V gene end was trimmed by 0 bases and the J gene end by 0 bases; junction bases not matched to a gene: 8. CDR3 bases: TGTGCCAGCAGCTTGGAAGGGGGCCCACGGATGAACACTGAAGCTTTCTTT. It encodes CASSLEGGPRMNTEAFF.

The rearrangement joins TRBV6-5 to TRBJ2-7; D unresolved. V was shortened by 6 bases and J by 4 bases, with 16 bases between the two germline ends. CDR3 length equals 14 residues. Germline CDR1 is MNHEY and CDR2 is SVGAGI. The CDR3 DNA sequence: TGTGCCAGCAGCCCCGACTCCCTGGGGTACGAGCAGTACTTC. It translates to CASSPDSLGYEQYF.

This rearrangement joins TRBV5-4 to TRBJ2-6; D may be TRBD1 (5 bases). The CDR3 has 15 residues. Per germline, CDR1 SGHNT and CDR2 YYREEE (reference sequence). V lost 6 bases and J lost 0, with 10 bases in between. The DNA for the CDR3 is TGTGCCAGCACCCCAGGGTACTCTGGGGCCAACGTCCTGACTTTC. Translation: CASTPGYSGANVLTF.

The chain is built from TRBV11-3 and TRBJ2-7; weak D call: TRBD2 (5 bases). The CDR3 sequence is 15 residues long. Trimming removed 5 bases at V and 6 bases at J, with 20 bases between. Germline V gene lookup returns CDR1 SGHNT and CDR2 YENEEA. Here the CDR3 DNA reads TGTGCCAGCAGCGCGGGTCTTGGGCTTCTCGGCGAGCAGTACTTC. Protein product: CASSAGLGLLGEQYF.

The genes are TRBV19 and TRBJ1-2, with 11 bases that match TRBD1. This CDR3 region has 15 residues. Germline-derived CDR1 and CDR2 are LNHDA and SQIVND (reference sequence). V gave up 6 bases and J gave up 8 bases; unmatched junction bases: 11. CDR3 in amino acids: CASSLDRGLTGGYTF. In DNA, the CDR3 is TGTGCCAGTAGCCTGGACAGGGGGCTTACCGGCGGCTACACCTTC.

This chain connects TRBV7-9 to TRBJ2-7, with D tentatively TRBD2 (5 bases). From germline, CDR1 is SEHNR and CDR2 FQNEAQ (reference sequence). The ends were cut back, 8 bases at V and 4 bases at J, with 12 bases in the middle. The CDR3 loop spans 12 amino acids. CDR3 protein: CASSGLGYEQYF. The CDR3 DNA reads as TGTGCCAGCTCCGGACTGGGTTACGAGCAGTACTTC.

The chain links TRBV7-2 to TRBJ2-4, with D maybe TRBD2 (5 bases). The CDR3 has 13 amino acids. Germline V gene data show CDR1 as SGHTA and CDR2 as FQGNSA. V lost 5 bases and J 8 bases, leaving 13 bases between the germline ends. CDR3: CASSRNSEDIQYF. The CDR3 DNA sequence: TGTGCCAGCAGCCGCAACTCGGAGGACATTCAGTACTTC.

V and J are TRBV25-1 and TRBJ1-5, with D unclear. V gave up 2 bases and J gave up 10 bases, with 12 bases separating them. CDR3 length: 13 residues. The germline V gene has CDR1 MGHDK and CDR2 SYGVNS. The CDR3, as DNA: TGTGCCAGCAGTGAAGGCCCCCGGGGACCCCAGCATTTT. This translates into CASSEGPRGPQHF.

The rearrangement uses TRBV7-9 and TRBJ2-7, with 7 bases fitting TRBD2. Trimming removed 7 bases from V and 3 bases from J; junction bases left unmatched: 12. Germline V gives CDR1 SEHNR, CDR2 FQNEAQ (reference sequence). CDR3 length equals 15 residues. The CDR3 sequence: CASTNSWGGDYEQYF. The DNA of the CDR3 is TGTGCCAGCACCAACTCGTGGGGGGGGGACTACGAGCAGTACTTC.

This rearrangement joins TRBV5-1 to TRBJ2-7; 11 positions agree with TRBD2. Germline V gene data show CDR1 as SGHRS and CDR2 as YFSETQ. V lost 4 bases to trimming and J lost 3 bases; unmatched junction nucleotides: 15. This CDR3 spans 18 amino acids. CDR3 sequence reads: CASSEGTSGARGHYEQYF. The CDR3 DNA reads TGCGCCAGCAGCGAGGGGACTAGCGGCGCCCGCGGTCACTACGAGCAGTACTTC. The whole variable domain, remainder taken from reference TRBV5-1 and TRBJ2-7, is KAGVTQTPRYLIKTRGQQVTLSCSPISGHRSVSWYQQTPGQGLQFLFEYFSETQRNKGNFPGRFSGRQFSNSRSEMNVSTLELGDSALYLCASSEGTSGARGHYEQYFGPGTRLTVT.

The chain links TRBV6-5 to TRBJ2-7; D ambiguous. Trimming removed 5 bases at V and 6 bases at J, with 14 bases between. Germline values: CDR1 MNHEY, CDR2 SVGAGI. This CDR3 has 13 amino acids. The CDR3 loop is CASSELRASEQYF. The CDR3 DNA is TGTGCCAGCAGTGAGCTAAGGGCCTCCGAGCAGTACTTC.

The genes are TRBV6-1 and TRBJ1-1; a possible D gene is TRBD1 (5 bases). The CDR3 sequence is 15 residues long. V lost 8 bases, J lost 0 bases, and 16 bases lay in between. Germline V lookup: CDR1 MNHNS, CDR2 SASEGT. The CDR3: CASRPPGLMNTEAFF. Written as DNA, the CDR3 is TGTGCCAGCCGACCCCCGGGACTGATGAACACTGAAGCTTTCTTT.

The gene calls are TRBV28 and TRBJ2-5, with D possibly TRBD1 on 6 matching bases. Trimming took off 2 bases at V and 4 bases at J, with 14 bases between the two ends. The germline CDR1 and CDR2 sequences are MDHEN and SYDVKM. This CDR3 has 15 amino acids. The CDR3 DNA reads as TGTGCCAGCAGTTTAGGGGGCCGCCAATCAGAGACCCAGTACTTC. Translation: CASSLGGRQSETQYF.

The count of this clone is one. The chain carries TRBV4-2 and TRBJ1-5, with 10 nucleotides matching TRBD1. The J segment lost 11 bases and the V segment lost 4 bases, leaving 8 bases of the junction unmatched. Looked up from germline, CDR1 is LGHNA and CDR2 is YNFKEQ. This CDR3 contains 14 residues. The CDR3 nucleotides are TGTGCCAGCAGCCCAGGACAGGGGGATAGGGCCCAGCATTTT. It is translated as CASSPGQGDRAQHF.

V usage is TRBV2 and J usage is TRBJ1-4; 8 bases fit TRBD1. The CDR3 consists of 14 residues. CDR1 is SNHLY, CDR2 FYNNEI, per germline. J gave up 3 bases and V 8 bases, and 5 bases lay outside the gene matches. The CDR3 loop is CASGRGQANEKLFF. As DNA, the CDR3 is TGTGCCAGCGGCAGGGGGCAGGCTAATGAAAAACTGTTTTTT.

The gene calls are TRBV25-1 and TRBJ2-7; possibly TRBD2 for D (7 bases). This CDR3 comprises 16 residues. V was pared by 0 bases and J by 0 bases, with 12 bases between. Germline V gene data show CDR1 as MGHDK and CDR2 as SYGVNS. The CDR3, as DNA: TGTGCCAGCAGTGAATACGGGGGGCCAAGCTCCTACGAGCAGTACTTC. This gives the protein CASSEYGGPSSYEQYF.

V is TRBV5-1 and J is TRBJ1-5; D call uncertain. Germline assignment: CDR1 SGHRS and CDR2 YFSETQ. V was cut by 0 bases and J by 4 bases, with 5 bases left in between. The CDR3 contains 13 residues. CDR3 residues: CASSLAGNQPQHF. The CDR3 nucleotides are TGCGCCAGCAGCTTGGCGGGGAATCAGCCCCAGCATTTT.

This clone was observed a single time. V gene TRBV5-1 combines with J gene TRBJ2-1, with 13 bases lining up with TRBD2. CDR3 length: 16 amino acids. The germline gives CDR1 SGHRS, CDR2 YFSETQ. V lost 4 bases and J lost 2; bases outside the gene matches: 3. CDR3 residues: CASSGGLAGAYNEQFF. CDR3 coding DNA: TGCGCCAGCAGCGGTGGACTAGCGGGAGCCTACAATGAGCAGTTCTTC.

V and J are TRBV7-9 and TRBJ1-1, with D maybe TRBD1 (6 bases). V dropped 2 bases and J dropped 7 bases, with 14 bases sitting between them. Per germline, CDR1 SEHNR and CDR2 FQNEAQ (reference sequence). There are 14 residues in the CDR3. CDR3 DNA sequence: TGTGCCAGCAGCTTATCCCTCGGACAGAATGAAGCTTTCTTT. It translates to CASSLSLGQNEAFF.

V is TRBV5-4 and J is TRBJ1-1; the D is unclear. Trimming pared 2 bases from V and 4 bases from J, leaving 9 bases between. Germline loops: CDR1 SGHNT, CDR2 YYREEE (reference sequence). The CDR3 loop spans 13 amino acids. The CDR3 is CASSFAYRTEAFF. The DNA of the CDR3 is TGTGCCAGCAGCTTTGCCTATCGCACTGAAGCTTTCTTT.

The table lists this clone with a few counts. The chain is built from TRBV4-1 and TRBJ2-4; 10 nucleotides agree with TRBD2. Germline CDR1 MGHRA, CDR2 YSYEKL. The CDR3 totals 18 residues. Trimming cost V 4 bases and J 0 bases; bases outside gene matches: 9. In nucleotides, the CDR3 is TGCGCCAGCAGCCTCGGACTAGCGGTAACCTTAGCCAAAAACATTCAGTACTTC. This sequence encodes CASSLGLAVTLAKNIQYF.

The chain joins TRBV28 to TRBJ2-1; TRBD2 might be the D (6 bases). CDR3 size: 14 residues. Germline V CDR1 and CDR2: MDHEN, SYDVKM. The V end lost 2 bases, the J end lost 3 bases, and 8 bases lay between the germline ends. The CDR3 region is CASSLRDFYNEQFF. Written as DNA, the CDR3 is TGTGCCAGCAGTTTAAGGGACTTCTACAATGAGCAGTTCTTC. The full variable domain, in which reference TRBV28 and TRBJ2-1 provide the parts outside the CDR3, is DVKVTQSSRYLVKRTGEKVFLECVQDMDHENMFWYRQDPGLGLRLIYFSYDVKMKEKGDIPEGYSVSREKKERFSLILESASTNQTSMYLCASSLRDFYNEQFFGPGTRLTVL.

CDR3 sequence (DNA): TGTGCCAGCAGCGTAGGGACAGGGCGCGAAGAGACCCAGTACTTC. Translation gives CASSVGTGREETQYF. This rearrangement joins TRBV9 to TRBJ2-5; 8 bases fit TRBD1. After removal of 0 bases from V and 3 bases from J, the junction contained 4 bases not matched to a gene. The CDR3 runs 15 residues. Germline V gene sequence: CDR1 SGDLS, CDR2 YYNGEE.

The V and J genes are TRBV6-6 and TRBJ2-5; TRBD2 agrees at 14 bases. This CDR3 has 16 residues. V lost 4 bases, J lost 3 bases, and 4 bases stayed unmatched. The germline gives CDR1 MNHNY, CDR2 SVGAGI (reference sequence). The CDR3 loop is CASSWTSGGLKETQYF. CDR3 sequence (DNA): TGTGCCAGCAGTTGGACTAGCGGGGGGTTAAAAGAGACCCAGTACTTC.